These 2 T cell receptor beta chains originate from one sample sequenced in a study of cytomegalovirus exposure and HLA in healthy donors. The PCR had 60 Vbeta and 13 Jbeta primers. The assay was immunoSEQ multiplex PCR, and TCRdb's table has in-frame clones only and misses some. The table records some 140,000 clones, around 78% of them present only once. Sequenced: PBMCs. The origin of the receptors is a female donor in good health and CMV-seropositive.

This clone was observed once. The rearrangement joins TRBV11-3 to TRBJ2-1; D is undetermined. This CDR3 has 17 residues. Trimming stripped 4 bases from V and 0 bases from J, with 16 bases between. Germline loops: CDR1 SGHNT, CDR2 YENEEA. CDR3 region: CASSYGFAASSYNEQFF. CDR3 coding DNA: TGTGCCAGCAGCTATGGGTTTGCGGCTAGCTCCTACAATGAGCAGTTCTTC.

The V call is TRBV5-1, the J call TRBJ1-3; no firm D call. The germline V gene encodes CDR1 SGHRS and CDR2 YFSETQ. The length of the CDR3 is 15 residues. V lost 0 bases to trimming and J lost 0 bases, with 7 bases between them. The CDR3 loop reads CASSLGQHSGNTIYF. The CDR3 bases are TGCGCCAGCAGCTTGGGACAACACTCTGGAAACACCATATATTTT.